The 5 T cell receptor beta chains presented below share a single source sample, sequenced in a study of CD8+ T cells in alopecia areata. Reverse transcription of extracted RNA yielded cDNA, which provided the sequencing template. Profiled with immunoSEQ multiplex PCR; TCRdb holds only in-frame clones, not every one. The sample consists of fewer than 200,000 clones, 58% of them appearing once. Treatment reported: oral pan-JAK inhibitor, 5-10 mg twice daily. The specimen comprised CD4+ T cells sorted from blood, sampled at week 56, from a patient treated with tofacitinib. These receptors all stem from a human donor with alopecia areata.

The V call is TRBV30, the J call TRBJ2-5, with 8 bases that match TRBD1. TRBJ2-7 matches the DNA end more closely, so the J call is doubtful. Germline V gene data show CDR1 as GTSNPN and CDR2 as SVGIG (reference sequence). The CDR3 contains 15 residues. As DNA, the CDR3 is TGTGCCTGGAACCCACGGCAGGGGGCTTCCTACGAGCAGTACTTC. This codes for CAWNPRQGASYEQYF.

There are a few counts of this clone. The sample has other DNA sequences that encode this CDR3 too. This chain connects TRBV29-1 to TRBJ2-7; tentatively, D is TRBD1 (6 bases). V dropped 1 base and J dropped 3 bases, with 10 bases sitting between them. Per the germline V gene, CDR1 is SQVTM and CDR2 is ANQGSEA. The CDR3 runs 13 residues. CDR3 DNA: TGCAGCGTTGAAGCTGGGGGCGGCTACGAGCAGTACTTC. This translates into CSVEAGGGYEQYF.

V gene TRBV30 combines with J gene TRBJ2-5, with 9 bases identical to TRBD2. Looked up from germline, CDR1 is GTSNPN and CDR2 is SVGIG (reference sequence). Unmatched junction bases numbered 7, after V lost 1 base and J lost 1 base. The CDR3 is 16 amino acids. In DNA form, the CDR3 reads TGTGCCTGGAGTGAAGGACTAGCGCTACTCCAAGAGACCCAGTACTTC. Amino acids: CAWSEGLALLQETQYF.

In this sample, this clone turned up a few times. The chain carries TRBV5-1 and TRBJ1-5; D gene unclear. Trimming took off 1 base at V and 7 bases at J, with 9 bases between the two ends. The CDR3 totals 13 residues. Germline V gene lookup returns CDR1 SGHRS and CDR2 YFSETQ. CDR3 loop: CASSLRGDQPQHF. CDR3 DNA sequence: TGCGCCAGCAGCTTGCGGGGAGACCAGCCCCAGCATTTT.

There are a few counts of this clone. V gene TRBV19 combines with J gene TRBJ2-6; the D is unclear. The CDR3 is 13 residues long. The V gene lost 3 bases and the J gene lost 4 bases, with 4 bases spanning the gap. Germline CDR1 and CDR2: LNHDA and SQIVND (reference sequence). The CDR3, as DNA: TGTGCCAGTAGTATCTGGGGGGCCAACGTCCTGACTTTC. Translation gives CASSIWGANVLTF.